The 5 T cell receptor beta chains presented below share a single source sample, sequenced in a study of T cells after yellow fever vaccination. Using its own MiXCR run on the 5' RACE reads, TCRdb lists one record per CDR3 protein. Of roughly 150,000 distinct CDR3 sequences listed, around 7.3% are singletons. The specimen was CD4+ T cells sorted from PBMCs, collected 5 days after the first yellow fever vaccination. The receptors come from a man aged 18 to 30 who received the YFV17D yellow fever vaccine.

In its sample, this clonotype was seen many times. The V gene is TRBV14, the J gene TRBJ1-2; D uncertain. This CDR3 is 13 amino acids long. The V gene's germline CDR1 is SGHDN and CDR2 FVKESK. Trimming pared 1 base from V and 0 bases from J, leaving 3 bases between. CDR3 loop: CASSQGANYGYTF. The CDR3 nucleotides read TGTGCCAGCAGCCAAGGGGCTAACTATGGCTACACCTTC.

This clonotype was seen many times. V is TRBV5-1 and J is TRBJ2-6; D gene uncertain. CDR1 and CDR2 (germline): SGHRS, YFSETQ. The CDR3 has 17 amino acids. Trimming pared 1 base from V and 0 bases from J, leaving 11 bases between. CDR3 sequence: CASSLQDHSSGANVLTF. CDR3 DNA: TGCGCCAGCAGCTTGCAGGACCACAGCTCTGGGGCCAACGTCCTGACTTTC.

This clonotype was recorded at least ten times. The rearrangement joins TRBV24-1 to TRBJ2-3; 7 nucleotides align to TRBD2. The J segment lost 0 bases and the V segment lost 9 bases, leaving 5 bases of the junction unmatched. This CDR3 is built from 14 residues. Germline V gene sequence: CDR1 KGHDR, CDR2 SFDVKD. This CDR3 is CATVGRSSTDTQYF. The CDR3 DNA is TGTGCCACCGTCGGGAGGAGCAGCACAGATACGCAGTATTTT.

This clonotype was recorded many times. V gene TRBV28 combines with J gene TRBJ2-3; no reliable D call. V shed 1 base and J shed 4 bases, with 12 bases lying between them. Germline CDR1 reads MDHEN; CDR2 reads SYDVKM. The CDR3 contains 15 residues. CDR3 nucleotide sequence: TGTGCCAGCAGTTTATCCACCCAGGCGGCAGATACGCAGTATTTT. This gives the protein CASSLSTQAADTQYF.

Notes on this clonotype: A junction boundary mismatches the germline segment, possibly from a read error. CDR3 region: CASSRAASGGAYTGDLFF. CDR3 nucleotides: TGTGCCAGCAGCCGGGCGGCTAGCGGGGGGGCCTACACCGGGGACCTGTTTTTT. This chain uses TRBV7-6 with TRBJ2-2, with 12 bases that match TRBD2. The CDR3 extends over 18 amino acids. Looked up from germline, CDR1 is SGHVS and CDR2 is FNYEAQ.